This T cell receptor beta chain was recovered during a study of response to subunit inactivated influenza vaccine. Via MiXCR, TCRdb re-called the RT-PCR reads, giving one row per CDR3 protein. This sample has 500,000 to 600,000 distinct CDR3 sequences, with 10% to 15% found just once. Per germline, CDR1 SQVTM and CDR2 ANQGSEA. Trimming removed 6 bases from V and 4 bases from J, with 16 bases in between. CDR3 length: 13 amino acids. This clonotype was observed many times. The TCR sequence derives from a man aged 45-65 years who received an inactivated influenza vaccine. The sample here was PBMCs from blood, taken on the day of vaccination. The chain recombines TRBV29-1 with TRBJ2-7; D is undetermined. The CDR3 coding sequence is TGCAGCGTAACCCTTTCGACGCTTTACGAGCAGTACTTC. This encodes CSVTLSTLYEQYF.